This TCR beta chain was identified in a study of glioma-infiltrating T cells. Amplification of TCR alpha and beta CDR3 regions from RNA used iRepertoire nested multiplex PCR. TCRdb itself ran the multiplex PCR reads through MiXCR, one entry per CDR3 protein. The sample yields approximately 89,000 distinct CDR3 sequences, 23% seen once. CDR1 is SEHNR and CDR2 is FQNEAQ in the germline V gene (reference sequence). The length of the CDR3 is 12 residues. V shed 5 bases and J shed 5 bases, with 9 bases lying between them. The chain has TRBV7-9 and TRBJ1-1; D is unresolved. This receptor was identified in a human donor with low-grade glioma or glioblastoma, undergoing nonglioma brain surgery, or in good health (not recorded which). Sequencing used glioma tissue, nonneoplastic brain tissue, or PBMCs (not recorded which). The CDR3 bases are TGTGCCAGCAGCCGAGAGGGTACTGAAGCTTTCTTT. Encoded protein: CASSREGTEAFF.